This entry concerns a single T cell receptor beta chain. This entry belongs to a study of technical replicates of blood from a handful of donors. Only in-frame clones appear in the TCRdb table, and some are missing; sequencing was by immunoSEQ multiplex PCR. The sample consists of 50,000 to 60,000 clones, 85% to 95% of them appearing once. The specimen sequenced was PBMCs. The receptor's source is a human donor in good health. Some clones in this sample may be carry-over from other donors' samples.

The CDR3 nucleotides read TGTGCCAGCAGCTTAGGCAGTTACCTAGTGACCGGGGAGCTGTTTTTT. It encodes CASSLGSYLVTGELFF. The chain is built from TRBV11-1 and TRBJ2-2; no definite D call. The V gene's germline CDR1 is SGHAT and CDR2 FQDESV (reference sequence). This CDR3 is 16 amino acids long. V gave up 1 base and J gave up 5 bases, with 14 bases separating them.